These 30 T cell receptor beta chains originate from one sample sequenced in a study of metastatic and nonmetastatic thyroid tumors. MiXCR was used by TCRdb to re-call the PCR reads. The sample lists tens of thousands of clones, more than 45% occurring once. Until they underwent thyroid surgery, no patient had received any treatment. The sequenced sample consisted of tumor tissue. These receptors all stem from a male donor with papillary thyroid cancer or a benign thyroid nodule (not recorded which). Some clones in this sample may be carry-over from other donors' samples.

The CDR3 nucleotides read TGTGCCACCAGTGACCCACGTAACACAGATACGCAGTATTTT. This sequence encodes CATSDPRNTDTQYF. The V call is TRBV24-1, the J call TRBJ2-3, with no clear D. CDR1 is KGHDR and CDR2 is SFDVKD in the germline V gene. The CDR3 sequence is 14 residues long. Trimming took off 4 bases at V and 2 bases at J, with 9 bases between the two ends.

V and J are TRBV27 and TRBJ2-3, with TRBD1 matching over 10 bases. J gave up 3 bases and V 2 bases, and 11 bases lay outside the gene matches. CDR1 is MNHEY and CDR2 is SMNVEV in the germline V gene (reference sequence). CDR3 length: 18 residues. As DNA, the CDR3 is TGTGCCAGCAGTTTACTCGCAGGAGGGACAGGGGTTACAGATACGCAGTATTTT. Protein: CASSLLAGGTGVTDTQYF.

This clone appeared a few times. CDR3 coding DNA: TGTGCCTGGAGTTTAGGACAGGGTTCGAAGGGCTACACCTTC. Amino acid sequence: CAWSLGQGSKGYTF. This chain connects TRBV30 to TRBJ1-2, with 8 nucleotides matching TRBD1. After removal of 2 bases from V and 8 bases from J, the junction contained 10 bases not matched to a gene. This CDR3 is built from 14 residues. Germline V gives CDR1 GTSNPN, CDR2 SVGIG (reference sequence).

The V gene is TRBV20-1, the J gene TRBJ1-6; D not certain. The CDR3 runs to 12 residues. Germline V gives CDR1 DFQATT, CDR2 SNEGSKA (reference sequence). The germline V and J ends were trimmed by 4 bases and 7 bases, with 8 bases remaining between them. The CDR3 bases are TGCAGTGCTAAGTACCCGAATTCACCCCTCCACTTT. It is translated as CSAKYPNSPLHF.

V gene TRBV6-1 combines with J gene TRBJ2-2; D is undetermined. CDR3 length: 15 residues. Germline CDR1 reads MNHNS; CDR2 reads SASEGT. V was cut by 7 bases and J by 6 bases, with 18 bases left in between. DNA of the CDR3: TGTGCCAGCACTGATAGGACCTCTTGGGCCGGGGAGCTGTTTTTT. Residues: CASTDRTSWAGELFF.

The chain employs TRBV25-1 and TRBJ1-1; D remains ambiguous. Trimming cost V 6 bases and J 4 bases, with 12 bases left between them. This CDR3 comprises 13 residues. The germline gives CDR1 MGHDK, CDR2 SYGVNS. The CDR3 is CASRTWLSTEAFF. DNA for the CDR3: TGTGCCAGCAGGACGTGGCTCAGCACTGAAGCTTTCTTT. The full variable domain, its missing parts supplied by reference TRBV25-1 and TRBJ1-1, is EADIYQTPRYLVIGTGKKITLECSQTMGHDKMYWYQQDPGMELHLIHYSYGVNSTEKGDLSSESTVSRIRTEHFPLTLESARPSHTSQYLCASRTWLSTEAFFGQGTRLTVV.

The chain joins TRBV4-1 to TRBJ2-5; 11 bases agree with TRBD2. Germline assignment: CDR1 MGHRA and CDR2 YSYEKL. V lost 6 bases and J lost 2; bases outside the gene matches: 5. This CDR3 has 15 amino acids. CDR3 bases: TGCGCCAGCAGACTAGCGGGAGAACGACAAGAGACCCAGTACTTC. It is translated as CASRLAGERQETQYF.

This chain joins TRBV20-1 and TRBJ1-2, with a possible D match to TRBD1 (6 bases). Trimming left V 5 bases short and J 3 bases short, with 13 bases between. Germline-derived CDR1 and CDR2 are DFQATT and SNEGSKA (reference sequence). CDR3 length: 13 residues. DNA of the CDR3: TGCAGTGCTCCTGCAGGGGCGTACTATGGCTACACCTTC. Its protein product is CSAPAGAYYGYTF.

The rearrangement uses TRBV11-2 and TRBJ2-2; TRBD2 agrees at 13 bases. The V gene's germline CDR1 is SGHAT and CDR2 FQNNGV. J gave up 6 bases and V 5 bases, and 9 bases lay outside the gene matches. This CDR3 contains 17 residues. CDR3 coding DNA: TGTGCCAGCAGCGGGACTAGCGGGGCCAGTGGACCCGGGGAGCTGTTTTTT. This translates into CASSGTSGASGPGELFF. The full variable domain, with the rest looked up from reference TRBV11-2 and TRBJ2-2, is EAGVAQSPRYKIIEKRQSVAFWCNPISGHATLYWYQQILGQGPKLLIQFQNNGVVDDSQLPKDRFSAERLKGVDSTLKIQPAKLEDSAVYLCASSGTSGASGPGELFFGEGSRLTVL.

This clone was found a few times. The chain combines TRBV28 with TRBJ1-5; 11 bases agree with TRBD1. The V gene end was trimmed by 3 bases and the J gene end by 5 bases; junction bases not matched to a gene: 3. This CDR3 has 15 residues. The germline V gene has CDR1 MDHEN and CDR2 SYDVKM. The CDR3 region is CASSFGTGGDQPQHF. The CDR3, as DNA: TGTGCCAGCAGTTTTGGGACAGGGGGGGATCAGCCCCAGCATTTT.

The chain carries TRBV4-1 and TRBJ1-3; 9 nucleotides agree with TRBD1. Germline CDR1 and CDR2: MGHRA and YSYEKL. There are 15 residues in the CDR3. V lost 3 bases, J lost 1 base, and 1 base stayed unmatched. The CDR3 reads CASSQGTGSGNTIYF. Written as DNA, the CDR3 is TGCGCCAGCAGCCAGGGGACAGGGTCTGGAAACACCATATATTTT.

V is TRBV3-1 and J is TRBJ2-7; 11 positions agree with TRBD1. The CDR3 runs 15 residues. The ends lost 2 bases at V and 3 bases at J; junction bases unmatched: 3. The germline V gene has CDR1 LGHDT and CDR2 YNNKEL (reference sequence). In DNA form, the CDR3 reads TGTGCCAGCAGCCAAATAGGGACAGGGGGCTACGAGCAGTACTTC. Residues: CASSQIGTGGYEQYF.

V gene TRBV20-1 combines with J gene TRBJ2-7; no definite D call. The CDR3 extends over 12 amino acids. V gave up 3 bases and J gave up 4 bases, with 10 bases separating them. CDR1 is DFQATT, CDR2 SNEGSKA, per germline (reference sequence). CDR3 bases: TGCAGTGCTAGGAGTAGCAGGTACGAGCAGTACTTC. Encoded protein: CSARSSRYEQYF.

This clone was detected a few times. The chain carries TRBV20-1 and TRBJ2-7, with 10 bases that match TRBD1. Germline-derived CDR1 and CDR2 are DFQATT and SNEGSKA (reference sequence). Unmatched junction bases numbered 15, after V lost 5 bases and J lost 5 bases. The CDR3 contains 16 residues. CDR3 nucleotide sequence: TGCAGTGCTTTTAACGCGCGGACAGGGGGGGGCGACGAGCAGTACTTC. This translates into CSAFNARTGGGDEQYF.

CDR3 coding DNA: TGTGCCAGCAGCTTAGTGCCGGGGCTGAACACTGAAGCTTTCTTT. This translates into CASSLVPGLNTEAFF. This sequence joins TRBV11-3 and TRBJ1-1; weak D call: TRBD1 (5 bases). The CDR3 contains 15 residues. The germline CDR1 and CDR2 sequences are SGHNT and YENEEA. V was shortened by 1 base and J by 0 bases, with 9 bases between the two germline ends. The whole variable domain, remainder taken from reference TRBV11-3 and TRBJ1-1, is EAGVVQSPRYKIIEKKQPVAFWCNPISGHNTLYWYLQNLGQGPELLIRYENEEAVDDSQLPKDRFSAERLKGVDSTLKIQPAELGDSAVYLCASSLVPGLNTEAFFGQGTRLTVV.

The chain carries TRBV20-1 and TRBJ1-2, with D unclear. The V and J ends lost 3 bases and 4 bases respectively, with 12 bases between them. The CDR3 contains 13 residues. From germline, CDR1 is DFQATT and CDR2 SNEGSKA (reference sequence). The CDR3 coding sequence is TGCAGTGCTAGCGGCTCGGAGTTCTATGGCTACACCTTC. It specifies CSASGSEFYGYTF.

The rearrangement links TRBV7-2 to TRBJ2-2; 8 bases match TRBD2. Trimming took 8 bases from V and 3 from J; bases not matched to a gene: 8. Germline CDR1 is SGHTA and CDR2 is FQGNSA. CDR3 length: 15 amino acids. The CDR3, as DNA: TGTGCCAGCTCGATACTAGCGGAGTACACCGGGGAGCTGTTTTTT. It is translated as CASSILAEYTGELFF.

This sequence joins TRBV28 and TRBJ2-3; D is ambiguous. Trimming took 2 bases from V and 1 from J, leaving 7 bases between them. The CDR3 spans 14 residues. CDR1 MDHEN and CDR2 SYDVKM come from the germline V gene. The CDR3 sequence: CASSLIAGTDTQYF. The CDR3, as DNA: TGTGCCAGCAGTTTAATCGCCGGCACAGATACGCAGTATTTT.

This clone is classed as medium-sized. CDR3 nucleotide sequence: TGCAGCGTTGAAGATCCTGGGAGGAGCTCCTACAATGAGCAGTTCTTC. Protein product: CSVEDPGRSSYNEQFF. The chain has TRBV29-1 and TRBJ2-1; TRBD2 might be the D (6 bases). Germline loops: CDR1 SQVTM, CDR2 ANQGSEA. CDR3 length: 16 residues. The V end was cut by 0 bases, the J end by 0 bases, with 12 bases between.

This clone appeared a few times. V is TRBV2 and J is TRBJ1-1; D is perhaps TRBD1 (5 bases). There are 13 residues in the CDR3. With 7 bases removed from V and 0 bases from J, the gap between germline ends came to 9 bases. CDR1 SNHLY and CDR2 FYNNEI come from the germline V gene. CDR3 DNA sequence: TGTGCCAGCATTCGGGGCATGAACACTGAAGCTTTCTTT. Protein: CASIRGMNTEAFF.

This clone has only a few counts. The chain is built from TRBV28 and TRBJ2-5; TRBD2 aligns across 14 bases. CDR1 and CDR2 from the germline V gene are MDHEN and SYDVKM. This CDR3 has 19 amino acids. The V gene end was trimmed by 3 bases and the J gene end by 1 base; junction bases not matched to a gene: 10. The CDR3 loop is CASSFALGTSGSSQETQYF. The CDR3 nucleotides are TGTGCCAGCAGTTTTGCCCTCGGGACTAGCGGGAGTTCCCAAGAGACCCAGTACTTC.

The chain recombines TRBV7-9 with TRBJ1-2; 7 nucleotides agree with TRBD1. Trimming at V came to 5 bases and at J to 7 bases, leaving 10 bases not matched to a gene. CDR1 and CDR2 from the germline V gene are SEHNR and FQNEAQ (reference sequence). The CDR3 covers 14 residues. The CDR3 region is CASSQDRTAPGYTF. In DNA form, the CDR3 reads TGTGCCAGCAGCCAGGACAGGACAGCTCCTGGCTACACCTTC.

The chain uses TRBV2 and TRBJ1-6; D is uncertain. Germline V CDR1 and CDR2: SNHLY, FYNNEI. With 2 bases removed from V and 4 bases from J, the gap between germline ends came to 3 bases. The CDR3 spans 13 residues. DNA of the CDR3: TGTGCCAGCAGTGAACAATATAATTCACCCCTCCACTTT. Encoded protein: CASSEQYNSPLHF. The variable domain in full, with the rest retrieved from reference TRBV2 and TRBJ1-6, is EPEVTQTPSHQVTQMGQEVILRCVPISNHLYFYWYRQILGQKVEFLVSFYNNEISEKSEIFDDQFSVERPDGSNFTLKIRSTKLEDSAMYFCASSEQYNSPLHFGNGTRLTVT.

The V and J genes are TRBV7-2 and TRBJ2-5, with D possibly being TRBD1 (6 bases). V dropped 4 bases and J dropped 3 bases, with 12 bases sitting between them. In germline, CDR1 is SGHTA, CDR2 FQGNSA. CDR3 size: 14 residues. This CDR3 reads CASSYWTVEETQYF. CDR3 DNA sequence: TGTGCCAGCAGCTATTGGACAGTTGAAGAGACCCAGTACTTC.

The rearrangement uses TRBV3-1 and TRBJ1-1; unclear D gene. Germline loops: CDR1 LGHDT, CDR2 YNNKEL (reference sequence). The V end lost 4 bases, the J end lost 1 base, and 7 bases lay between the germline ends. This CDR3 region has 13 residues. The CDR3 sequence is CASSRPGNTEAFF. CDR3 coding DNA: TGTGCCAGCAGCCGCCCGGGGAACACTGAAGCTTTCTTT. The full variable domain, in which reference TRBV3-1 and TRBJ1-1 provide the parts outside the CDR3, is DTAVSQTPKYLVTQMGNDKSIKCEQNLGHDTMYWYKQDSKKFLKIMFSYNNKELIINETVPNRFSPKSPDKAHLNLHINSLELGDSAVYFCASSRPGNTEAFFGQGTRLTVV.

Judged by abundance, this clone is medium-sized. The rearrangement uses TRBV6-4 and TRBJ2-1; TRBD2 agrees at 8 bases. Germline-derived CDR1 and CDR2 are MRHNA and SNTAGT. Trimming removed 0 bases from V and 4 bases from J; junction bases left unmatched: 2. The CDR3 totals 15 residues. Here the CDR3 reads CASSDSSGSYNEQFF. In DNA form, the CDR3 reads TGTGCCAGCAGTGACTCGAGCGGGAGTTACAATGAGCAGTTCTTC.

For the CDR3, the DNA is TGTGCCACCCATTCAGGGAACACCGGGGAGCTGTTTTTT. Amino acid sequence: CATHSGNTGELFF. The chain links TRBV24-1 to TRBJ2-2; D is undetermined. The CDR3 covers 13 residues. Trimming stripped 9 bases from V and 1 base from J, with 8 bases between. Germline V CDR1 and CDR2: KGHDR, SFDVKD.

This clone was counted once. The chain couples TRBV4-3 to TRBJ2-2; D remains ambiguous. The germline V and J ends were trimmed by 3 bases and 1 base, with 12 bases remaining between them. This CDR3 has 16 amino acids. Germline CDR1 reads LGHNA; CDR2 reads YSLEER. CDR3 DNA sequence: TGCGCCAGCAGCCAGGACGCCCGAGGGAACACCGGGGAGCTGTTTTTT. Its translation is CASSQDARGNTGELFF.

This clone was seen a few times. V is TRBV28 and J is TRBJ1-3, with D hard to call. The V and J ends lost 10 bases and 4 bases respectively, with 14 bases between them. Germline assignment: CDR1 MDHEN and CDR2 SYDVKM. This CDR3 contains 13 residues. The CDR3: CATQEGLGNTIYF. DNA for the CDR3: TGTGCCACCCAAGAGGGTTTAGGAAACACCATATATTTT.

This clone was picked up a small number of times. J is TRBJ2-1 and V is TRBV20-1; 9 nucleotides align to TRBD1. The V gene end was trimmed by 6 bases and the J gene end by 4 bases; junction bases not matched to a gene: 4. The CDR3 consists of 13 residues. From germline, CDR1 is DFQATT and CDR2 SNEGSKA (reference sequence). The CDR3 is CSARDRVYNEQFF. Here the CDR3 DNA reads TGCAGTGCAAGGGACAGGGTTTACAATGAGCAGTTCTTC.